These T cell receptor beta chains were read from a single sample in a study of memory B cells and T cells in multiple sclerosis. These TCRs are of unknown antigen specificity. Here immunoSEQ multiplex PCR was the method, and the copy in TCRdb shows in-frame clones only, minus some. The sample lists about 32,000 clones; roughly 86% were seen once. The sample comprised PBMCs from blood kept in culture. These receptor sequences come from a human donor with multiple sclerosis. CDR3s include the opening cysteine and the closing phenylalanine or tryptophan. The order of the fields is J gene, V gene, CDR3 protein.

j_call: TRBJ2-6; v_call: TRBV19; cdr3_aa: CASTQWGQGDSGANVLTF
j_call: TRBJ1-4; v_call: TRBV14; cdr3_aa: CASSQDPTGVGGEKLFF
j_call: TRBJ2-1; v_call: TRBV13; cdr3_aa: CASSYMGGSYNEQFF
j_call: TRBJ2-1; v_call: TRBV19; cdr3_aa: CASSPRGSSYNEQFF
j_call: TRBJ2-3; v_call: TRBV6-6; cdr3_aa: CASSHLAGGGDTQYF
j_call: TRBJ2-7; v_call: TRBV5-1; cdr3_aa: CASSPKRSSYEQYF
j_call: TRBJ1-5; v_call: TRBV28; cdr3_aa: CASSFTVDSNQPQHF
j_call: TRBJ2-2; v_call: TRBV7-7; cdr3_aa: CASSLAPYTGELFF
j_call: TRBJ2-7; v_call: TRBV2; cdr3_aa: CASRVLQGARGEQYF
j_call: TRBJ2-1; v_call: TRBV18; cdr3_aa: CASSRPLAGDSEQFF